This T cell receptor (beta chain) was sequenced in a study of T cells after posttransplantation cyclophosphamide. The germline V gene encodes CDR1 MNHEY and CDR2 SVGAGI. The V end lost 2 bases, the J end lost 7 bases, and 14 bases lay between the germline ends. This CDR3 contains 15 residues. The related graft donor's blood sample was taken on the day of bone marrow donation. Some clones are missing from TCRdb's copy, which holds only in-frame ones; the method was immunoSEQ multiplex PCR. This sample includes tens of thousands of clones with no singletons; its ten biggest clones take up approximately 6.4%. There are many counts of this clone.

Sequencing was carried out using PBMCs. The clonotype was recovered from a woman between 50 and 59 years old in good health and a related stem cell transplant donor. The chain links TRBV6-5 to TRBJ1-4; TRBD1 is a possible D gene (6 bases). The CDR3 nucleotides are TGTGCCAGCAGTTACGGCAGGGGCTCGAGTGAAAAACTGTTTTTT. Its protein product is CASSYGRGSSEKLFF.